The next 23 T cell receptor beta chains were all read from a single sample in a study of regulatory T cells in long-lasting Graves disease (TCRdb year 2021). The time point tag for this specimen amounts to: newly diagnosed GD, antithyroid drugs for less than 3 months. For both TCR sequencing and RNA sequencing, RNA was extracted from PBMCs in TRIzol. Receptor amplification or capture employed multiplex PCR. For sequencing, an Illumina HiSeq 4000 was employed. iRepertoire HTBI primers and Arm-PCR amplification of CDR3 regions were used to construct TCR beta libraries. TCRdb trimmed public reads at Q25 via fastp, called clones via MiXCR and kept in-frame beta chains. Each entry merges the rows of one CDR3 protein and shows their most common DNA and genes. For this sample there are 350,000 to 450,000 distinct CDR3 sequences; just under 15% appear just once. The ten largest clones capture 16% of the sample.

These records were also assigned to another study, of T cells in Graves' hyperthyroidism and ophthalmopathy.

Here the sequenced sample was peripheral blood mononuclear cells (PBMCs), taken at new diagnosis, from a patient treated with antithyroid drugs. The receptors come from a woman aged 30 to 39 with Graves disease. Donor details come from another sample of the same person, matched by shared clones.

Only a few counts were recorded for this clonotype. The rearrangement joins TRBV29-1 to TRBJ1-2, with D maybe TRBD1 (6 bases). V lost 6 bases to trimming and J lost 6 bases, with 23 bases between them. The CDR3 totals 15 residues. The germline V gene encodes CDR1 SQVTM and CDR2 ANQGSEA. The CDR3 protein is CSVLRGGGGVNGYTF. CDR3 nucleotide sequence: TGCAGCGTCCTCAGGGGAGGGGGTGGGGTGAATGGCTACACCTTC. Complete variable domain (other parts from reference TRBV29-1 and TRBJ1-2): SAVISQKPSRDICQRGTSLTIQCQVDSQVTMMFWYRQQPGQSLTLIATANQGSEATYESGFVIDKFPISRPNLTFSTLTVSNMSPEDSSIYLCSVLRGGGGVNGYTFGSGTRLTVV.

The rearrangement joins TRBV6-5 to TRBJ2-7, with D possibly TRBD2 on 6 matching bases. With 0 bases removed from V and 3 bases from J, the gap between germline ends came to 12 bases. Germline loops: CDR1 MNHEY, CDR2 SVGAGI. This CDR3 has 15 residues. CDR3 DNA sequence: TGTGCCAGCAGTTACTCGATTCTAGCGAACTACGAGCAGTACTTC. This sequence encodes CASSYSILANYEQYF.

This clonotype was seen at least ten times. This chain links TRBV6-5 with TRBJ1-2; perhaps TRBD1 as D (5 bases). Germline-derived CDR1 and CDR2 are MNHEY and SVGAGI. The CDR3 runs 14 residues. Between the trimmed V and J ends, which lost 2 bases and 2 bases, there was a span of 9 bases. The CDR3 sequence is CASSYAGRNYGYTF. CDR3 bases: TGTGCCAGCAGTTACGCAGGGAGAAACTATGGCTACACCTTC.

In this sample, this clonotype turned up many times. The gene calls are TRBV3-1 and TRBJ2-5; TRBD2 agrees at 7 bases. The CDR3 runs to 15 residues. The V gene end was trimmed by 4 bases and the J gene end by 2 bases; junction bases not matched to a gene: 7. Germline assignment: CDR1 LGHDT and CDR2 YNNKEL (reference sequence). In DNA form, the CDR3 reads TGTGCCAGCAGCCGCCGGGACTACCAACAAGAGACCCAGTACTTC. Translating it yields CASSRRDYQQETQYF.

This clonotype was counted ten times or more. This sequence joins TRBV2 and TRBJ1-3, with unresolved D. Germline-derived CDR1 and CDR2 are SNHLY and FYNNEI. The CDR3 covers 16 residues. Deletions cut 4 bases from V and 0 bases from J, with 13 bases between. The CDR3 DNA reads TGTGCCAGCAGTGTGGTCAGATCAGCCTCTGGAAACACCATATATTTT. Its translation is CASSVVRSASGNTIYF.

Regarding this clonotype: Likely a read error: the CDR3 ends without its conserved phenylalanine or tryptophan. The rearrangement links TRBV20-1 to TRBJ2-1, with D maybe TRBD2 (5 bases). Trimming stripped 1 base from V and 0 bases from J, with 16 bases between. CDR3 size: 17 residues. Per the germline V gene, CDR1 is DFQATT and CDR2 is SNEGSKA (reference sequence). CDR3 coding DNA: TGCAGTGCTAGAGTAGGGCTAGCCCTAAGCTCCTACAATGAGCAGTTCCTC. This gives the protein CSARVGLALSSYNEQFL.

The sample holds many counts of this clonotype. J is TRBJ2-1 and V is TRBV27; no clear D. V was cut by 5 bases and J by 7 bases, with 9 bases left in between. The CDR3 is made up of 12 amino acids. In germline, CDR1 is MNHEY, CDR2 SMNVEV (reference sequence). This CDR3 reads CASSRPGNEQFF. The CDR3 nucleotides are TGTGCCAGCAGTCGCCCGGGTAATGAGCAGTTCTTC.

As to this clonotype: A much more abundant neighbour one base away suggests this may be a read error. V is TRBV9 and J is TRBJ2-4; 7 positions agree with TRBD2. CDR3 length equals 18 residues. CDR1 SGDLS and CDR2 YYNGEE come from the germline V gene. DNA of the CDR3: TGTGCCAGCAGCGTAGATGGGAGGGCCCCCGGGGCCAAAAACACTCAGTACTTC. As protein: CASSVDGRAPGAKNTQYF.

As regards this clonotype: One end of the junction does not line up with germline, which may come from a read error. The chain carries TRBV29-1 and TRBJ2-1; the match to TRBD2 covers 8 bases. Germline lookup yields CDR1 SQVTM and CDR2 ANQGSEA. This CDR3 is 13 amino acids long. The CDR3 loop reads CNVASGSINEQFF. The CDR3 nucleotides are TGCAACGTTGCCAGCGGGAGTATAAATGAGCAGTTCTTC.

At least ten counts were recorded for this clonotype. This rearrangement joins TRBV28 to TRBJ2-7, with TRBD2 matching over 8 bases. This CDR3 has 16 amino acids. V lost 5 bases, J lost 2 bases, and 11 bases stayed unmatched. Germline V lookup: CDR1 MDHEN, CDR2 SYDVKM. The CDR3 spells CASSPYTSGNAYEQYF. CDR3 bases: TGTGCCAGCAGTCCCTATACTAGCGGTAATGCCTACGAGCAGTACTTC.

The V and J genes are TRBV5-5 and TRBJ1-4; 7 nucleotides align to TRBD1. Trimming cost V 3 bases and J 4 bases; bases outside gene matches: 3. Germline loops: CDR1 SGHKS, CDR2 YYEKEE (reference sequence). The length of the CDR3 is 14 residues. The CDR3 DNA reads TGTGCCAGCAGCTCTCAGGGGGGTAATGAAAAACTGTTTTTT. Its translation is CASSSQGGNEKLFF.

This clonotype was seen ten or more times. The rearrangement links TRBV20-1 to TRBJ2-7; 9 nucleotides line up with TRBD2. The junction had 9 bases not matched to a gene; V was cut back by 0 bases and J by 6 bases. This CDR3 comprises 15 residues. The germline V gene has CDR1 DFQATT and CDR2 SNEGSKA (reference sequence). The chain's CDR3 is CSARDPEREVLEQYF. The CDR3 nucleotides read TGCAGTGCTAGAGACCCCGAGCGGGAGGTTCTCGAGCAGTACTTC.

This rearrangement joins TRBV5-1 to TRBJ1-1; D is perhaps TRBD1 (5 bases). In germline, CDR1 is SGHRS, CDR2 YFSETQ. V was pared by 4 bases and J by 4 bases, with 14 bases between. This CDR3 comprises 14 residues. CDR3 protein: CASSPRQPSTEAFF. CDR3 bases: TGCGCCAGCAGCCCCAGACAGCCCTCCACTGAAGCTTTCTTT.

This clonotype was found many times. CDR3 amino acids: CASSLMGRSYNEQFF. In DNA, the CDR3 is TGTGCCAGCAGTTTGATGGGGAGGTCCTACAATGAGCAGTTCTTC. This chain links TRBV28 with TRBJ2-1; maybe TRBD2 (6 bases). V was shortened by 3 bases and J by 1 base, with 10 bases between the two germline ends. The CDR3 totals 15 residues. The germline gives CDR1 MDHEN, CDR2 SYDVKM.

This clonotype was counted at least ten times. The gene calls are TRBV30 and TRBJ2-1; D remains ambiguous. Trimming removed 1 base from V and 10 bases from J, with 17 bases in between. Germline V gives CDR1 GTSNPN, CDR2 SVGIG (reference sequence). The CDR3 totals 14 residues. The CDR3 protein is CAWSGTTHLREQFF. In DNA, the CDR3 is TGTGCCTGGAGTGGCACTACCCACCTCCGGGAGCAGTTCTTC.

This chain uses TRBV20-1 with TRBJ1-4, with D tentatively TRBD1 (5 bases). Looked up from germline, CDR1 is DFQATT and CDR2 is SNEGSKA (reference sequence). The length of the CDR3 is 15 residues. The V and J ends lost 3 bases and 2 bases respectively, with 13 bases between them. CDR3 protein: CSASPGRGTNEKLFF. The CDR3 coding sequence is TGCAGTGCTAGCCCCGGTAGGGGTACTAATGAAAAACTGTTTTTT.

This clonotype was counted at least ten times. The chain is built from TRBV9 and TRBJ2-5; no definite D call. Trimming removed 0 bases at V and 2 bases at J, with 5 bases between. CDR3 length equals 13 residues. The V gene's germline CDR1 is SGDLS and CDR2 YYNGEE. The CDR3 nucleotides read TGTGCCAGCAGCGTAGCAGGACAAGAGACCCAGTACTTC. Protein product: CASSVAGQETQYF.

This clonotype was counted only a few times. This rearrangement joins TRBV7-3 to TRBJ2-5; TRBD2 might be the D (5 bases). CDR1 and CDR2 (germline): SGHTA, FQGTGA. The CDR3 contains 15 residues. Trimming left V 1 base short and J 1 base short, with 10 bases between. The CDR3 bases are TGTGCCAGCAGCTTAAGGCGGGTGGGCCAAGAGACCCAGTACTTC. Its translation is CASSLRRVGQETQYF.

This clonotype came up a few times. The V and J genes are TRBV4-1 and TRBJ2-5; 7 nucleotides line up with TRBD2. Germline CDR1 MGHRA, CDR2 YSYEKL. The trim removed 3 bases at V and 3 bases at J, leaving 10 bases unmatched. The length of the CDR3 is 16 residues. The CDR3 reads CASSHGGGRVEETQYF. In DNA, the CDR3 is TGCGCCAGCAGCCACGGGGGAGGGCGGGTCGAAGAGACCCAGTACTTC.

This clonotype was recorded many times. This sequence joins TRBV10-3 and TRBJ1-2; no firm D call. CDR1 and CDR2 (germline): ENHRY, SYGVKD. Trimming removed 0 bases from V and 8 bases from J, with 4 bases in between. The CDR3 totals 11 residues. Here the CDR3 reads CAISESRGYTF. Here the CDR3 DNA reads TGTGCCATCAGTGAGTCAAGGGGCTACACCTTC.

The J gene is TRBJ2-3, the V gene TRBV7-9; 10 bases match TRBD1. Matching the DNA end better, TRBJ2-7 makes the J call doubtful. The germline V gene encodes CDR1 SEHNR and CDR2 FQNEAQ (reference sequence). The CDR3 runs to 15 residues. The CDR3 loop is CASSLMGQGLGEQYF. DNA for the CDR3: TGTGCCAGCAGCTTGATGGGACAGGGGTTGGGGGAGCAGTACTTC.

A word on this clonotype: It may be a read error: a sequence one base away is much more abundant. The J gene is TRBJ2-1, the V gene TRBV29-1; perhaps TRBD1 as D (5 bases). Trimming removed 2 bases at V and 5 bases at J, with 13 bases between. From germline, CDR1 is SQVTM and CDR2 ANQGSEA. The CDR3 is 14 amino acids. CDR3 sequence: CSVECRVGDNEQFF. In nucleotides, the CDR3 is TGCAGCGTTGAATGCAGGGTAGGAGACAATGAGCAGTTCTTC.

This clonotype was seen many times. The V call is TRBV6-1, the J call TRBJ2-1; D possibly matches TRBD1 or TRBD2 (7 bases each). Looked up from germline, CDR1 is MNHNS and CDR2 is SASEGT. The V end was cut by 0 bases, the J end by 4 bases, with 10 bases between. The CDR3 totals 15 residues. CDR3: CASSEAQGGYNEQFF. In nucleotides, the CDR3 is TGTGCCAGCAGTGAAGCCCAGGGGGGGTACAATGAGCAGTTCTTC.